These 8 T cell receptor beta chains were all obtained from the same sample, sequenced in a study of T cell responses to AZD1222 COVID-19 vaccine. Clones were sequenced by immunoSEQ multiplex PCR, and TCRdb holds only the in-frame ones, with some missing. The table lists about 140,000 clones, 80% to 90% of them singletons, with 1.6% in the top ten. The sample here was peripheral blood, taken on day 0 of AZD1222 vaccination. The receptors derive from an adult in good health.

This chain joins TRBV5-4 and TRBJ1-6; TRBD1 agrees at 8 bases. Germline V CDR1 and CDR2: SGHNT, YYREEE (reference sequence). CDR3 size: 16 residues. Germline trimming cut 4 bases from V and 7 bases from J; bases unmatched to any gene: 10. DNA for the CDR3: TGTGCCAGCAGCCCATACGGACAGGGTTTGAATTCACCCCTCCACTTT. It codes for CASSPYGQGLNSPLHF. Drawing the rest from reference TRBV5-4 and TRBJ1-6, the complete variable domain is ETGVTQSPTHLIKTRGQQVTLRCSSQSGHNTVSWYQQALGQGPQFIFQYYREEENGRGNFPPRFSGLQFPNYSSELNVNALELDDSALYLCASSPYGQGLNSPLHFGNGTRLTVT.

This chain uses TRBV6-5 with TRBJ1-5, with 9 positions matching TRBD1. The CDR3 totals 14 residues. Germline V lookup: CDR1 MNHEY, CDR2 SVGAGI. V lost 6 bases to trimming and J lost 6 bases; unmatched junction nucleotides: 6. The CDR3 DNA follows: TGTGCCAGCAGACCCGACAGGGGGAGTCAGCCCCAGCATTTT. It encodes CASRPDRGSQPQHF.

V is TRBV6-5 and J is TRBJ1-3; D may be TRBD1 (6 bases). The CDR3 runs 14 residues. V was trimmed by 6 bases and J by 2 bases, leaving 11 bases between them. Germline assignment: CDR1 MNHEY and CDR2 SVGAGI. In nucleotides, the CDR3 is TGTGCCAGCAGCGCCGGGACAACTGGAAACACCATATATTTT. This translates into CASSAGTTGNTIYF.

The V gene is TRBV5-1, the J gene TRBJ2-7, with D unresolved. Germline V gene data show CDR1 as SGHRS and CDR2 as YFSETQ. This CDR3 has 14 amino acids. The ends were cut back, 0 bases at V and 4 bases at J, with 11 bases in the middle. CDR3 residues: CASSLDDNLYEQYF. The DNA of the CDR3 is TGCGCCAGCAGCTTGGATGACAATTTATACGAGCAGTACTTC.

This clone was observed a single time. The J gene is TRBJ2-5, the V gene TRBV9; D not certain. This CDR3 has 12 residues. In germline, CDR1 is SGDLS, CDR2 YYNGEE. The V end lost 5 bases, the J end lost 7 bases, and 12 bases lay between the germline ends. In DNA, the CDR3 is TGTGCCAGCAGTAACAGCTTAGGGACCCAGTACTTC. Translation: CASSNSLGTQYF.

The chain combines TRBV28 with TRBJ1-2; TRBD1 might be the D (5 bases). The CDR3 contains 12 residues. Trimming stripped 6 bases from V and 6 bases from J, with 11 bases between. Germline V gives CDR1 MDHEN, CDR2 SYDVKM. CDR3 sequence reads: CASRETDDGYTF. As DNA, the CDR3 is TGTGCCAGCAGGGAGACAGATGATGGCTACACCTTC.

The chain combines TRBV24-1 with TRBJ2-7, with TRBD1 matching 11 bases. Trimming removed 3 bases from V and 3 bases from J; junction bases left unmatched: 3. This CDR3 contains 15 residues. Germline lookup yields CDR1 KGHDR and CDR2 SFDVKD. The CDR3 loop is CATSDPGTGGYEQYF. CDR3 bases: TGTGCCACCAGTGATCCCGGGACAGGGGGCTACGAGCAGTACTTC.

The table lists this clone with a count of one. The CDR3 DNA is TGTGCCAGCAGCTTACGAGCGGGAGGGGTCACAGATACGCAGTATTTT. Amino acid sequence: CASSLRAGGVTDTQYF. The chain carries TRBV7-2 and TRBJ2-3; 10 positions agree with TRBD2. With 2 bases clipped from V and 2 bases from J, the junction kept 4 bases outside the gene matches. The germline V gene has CDR1 SGHTA and CDR2 FQGNSA. This CDR3 has 16 amino acids. Full variable domain (outside the CDR3, taken from reference TRBV7-2 and TRBJ2-3): GAGVSQSPSNKVTEKGKDVELRCDPISGHTALYWYRQSLGQGLEFLIYFQGNSAPDKSGLPSDRFSAERTGGSVSTLTIQRTQQEDSAVYLCASSLRAGGVTDTQYFGPGTRLTVL.